This T cell receptor (beta chain) was sequenced for a study of T cell responses to AZD1222 COVID-19 vaccine. The wider study: Second doses at about 4 or about 12 weeks were pooled.

V was pared by 5 bases and J by 7 bases, with 14 bases between. CDR1 is SGHTA, CDR2 FQGNSA, per germline. This CDR3 is built from 13 residues. Data came from immunoSEQ multiplex PCR; TCRdb stores just in-frame clones and leaves some out. The sample has more than 100,000 clones, approximately 86% seen once. The sequence came from an adult in good health. The sequencing used peripheral blood, collected on day 0 of AZD1222 vaccination. This chain uses TRBV7-2 with TRBJ1-1; possible D gene TRBD1, 6 bases. The CDR3 here is CASSPYRDREAFF. CDR3 DNA sequence: TGTGCCAGCAGCCCTTACAGGGACCGTGAAGCTTTCTTT. The whole variable domain, remainder taken from reference TRBV7-2 and TRBJ1-1, is GAGVSQSPSNKVTEKGKDVELRCDPISGHTALYWYRQSLGQGLEFLIYFQGNSAPDKSGLPSDRFSAERTGGSVSTLTIQRTQQEDSAVYLCASSPYRDREAFFGQGTRLTVV.